This is a list of T cell receptor beta chains from one sample in a study of cytomegalovirus exposure and HLA in healthy donors. Method: immunoSEQ multiplex PCR; TCRdb's copy keeps in-frame clones and lacks some. The profile shows roughly 120,000 clones, approximately 68% of them singletons. Sequencing was carried out using PBMCs. Source of these receptors: a man aged 30 to 39 in good health and CMV-seropositive. The CDR3 runs from the conserved cysteine through the conserved F or W. D genes are given only for firm matches. Rows may omit the clone size; those that give it use once, few, many or a size class.

clone_size j_call d_call v_call cdr3_aa cdr3_nt
few TRBJ2-3 TRBD1 TRBV6-5 CASRTGGRDTQYF TGTGCCAGTAGGACAGGGGGCCGAGATACGCAGTATTTT
NA TRBJ2-1 TRBD2 TRBV5-1 CASSFGGRTYNEQFF TGCGCCAGCAGCTTCGGGGGGAGAACCTACAATGAGCAGTTCTTC
NA TRBJ1-2 NA TRBV29-1 CATGTIGYTF TGCGCTACAGGGACGATAGGCTACACCTTC
NA TRBJ1-1 NA TRBV7-9 CASSRRGTEAFF TGTGCCAGCAGCCGCAGGGGCACTGAAGCTTTCTTT
NA TRBJ2-7 TRBD2 TRBV5-6 CASSLAFSGSPHEQYF TGTGCCAGCAGCTTGGCCTTTAGCGGGAGTCCCCACGAGCAGTACTTC
NA TRBJ1-1 NA TRBV5-6 CASSLVGGPEAFF TGTGCCAGCAGCTTGGTTGGGGGCCCTGAAGCTTTCTTT
NA TRBJ2-7 NA TRBV4-2 CASSQQGENFDEQYF TGTGCCAGCAGCCAACAGGGTGAGAACTTTGATGAGCAGTACTTC
NA TRBJ1-1 NA TRBV15 CATSRDPQGTTEAFF TGTGCCACCAGCAGAGATCCGCAGGGGACCACTGAAGCTTTCTTT
NA TRBJ2-7 NA TRBV6-5 CASRYSTMGSPGEQYF TGTGCCAGCAGGTACAGTACAATGGGGTCACCGGGAGAGCAGTACTTC
NA TRBJ1-2 TRBD1 TRBV11-2 CASSHTRTGGVGGYTF TGTGCCAGCAGCCACACAAGGACAGGGGGCGTCGGTGGCTACACCTTC
NA TRBJ1-2 NA TRBV10-3 CAISYPDSLYGYTF TGTGCCATCAGTTATCCGGACAGCCTCTATGGCTACACCTTC
NA TRBJ2-7 NA TRBV29-1 CSVPRQGTDEQYF TGCAGCGTTCCCCGTCAGGGGACCGACGAGCAGTACTTC
NA TRBJ1-2 NA TRBV14 CASSPLGHESNYGYTF TGTGCCAGCAGCCCCCTGGGACACGAATCTAACTATGGCTACACCTTC
few TRBJ2-3 NA TRBV5-1 CASSSQGADTQYF TGCGCCAGCAGCTCCCAAGGGGCAGATACGCAGTATTTT
few TRBJ2-2 TRBD1 TRBV7-2 CASGRGIYTGELFF TGTGCCAGTGGCAGGGGGATCTACACCGGGGAGCTGTTTTTT
once TRBJ1-1 TRBD1 TRBV11-3 CASSPGTGVSLNTEAFF TGTGCCAGCAGCCCTGGGACAGGGGTCTCCTTGAACACTGAAGCTTTCTTT
NA TRBJ2-7 NA TRBV12-5 CASGLVLAGVHSYEQYF TGTGCTAGTGGTTTGGTACTGGCAGGGGTCCACTCCTACGAGCAGTACTTC
few TRBJ2-2 NA TRBV27 CASSLQGGANTGELFF TGTGCCAGCAGTTTACAGGGCGGTGCGAACACCGGGGAGCTGTTTTTT
NA TRBJ2-2 NA TRBV4-2 CASSRSETTNTGELFF TGTGCCAGCAGCCGAAGCGAGACTACGAACACCGGGGAGCTGTTTTTT
NA TRBJ2-1 TRBD2 TRBV2 CASTGMRELWYEQFF TGTGCCAGCACCGGGATGCGGGAGCTCTGGTATGAGCAGTTCTTC
NA TRBJ2-3 TRBD2 TRBV7-9 CASSFRDYTDTQYF TGTGCCAGCAGCTTCCGGGACTACACAGATACGCAGTATTTT
few TRBJ2-7 NA TRBV7-2 CASSLFSAGYEQYF TGTGCCAGCAGCTTATTTTCTGCGGGCTACGAGCAGTACTTC
NA TRBJ1-4 TRBD1 TRBV15 CATSRSRDRNPTNEKLFF TGTGCCACCAGCAGATCCCGGGACAGGAACCCAACTAATGAAAAACTGTTTTTT
NA TRBJ1-1 TRBD1 TRBV5-8 CASPDRARRAFF TGTGCCAGTCCGGACAGGGCGCGTAGAGCTTTCTTT
NA TRBJ2-4 TRBD1 TRBV19 CASSPTGKAKNIQYF TGTGCCAGTAGCCCGACAGGGAAAGCCAAAAACATTCAGTACTTC
NA TRBJ2-3 NA TRBV7-9 CASSQGRRSGTDTQYF TGTGCCAGCAGCCAAGGTAGGCGGAGTGGCACAGATACGCAGTATTTT
NA TRBJ2-7 NA TRBV12-2 CASHHKGSGRPYEQYF TGTGCAAGTCACCACAAAGGTAGCGGGAGACCCTACGAGCAGTACTTC
NA TRBJ2-3 TRBD1 TRBV9 CASSPGQPSTDTQYF TGTGCCAGCAGCCCGGGACAGCCTAGCACAGATACGCAGTATTTT
NA TRBJ1-2 TRBD1 TRBV7-9 CSSSLDRRTGDNYGYTF TGTTCCAGCAGCTTAGATCGACGGACAGGGGATAACTATGGCTACACCTTC
NA TRBJ1-2 NA TRBV5-1 CASSLSGEGYGYTF TGCGCCAGCAGCTTGTCCGGGGAGGGCTATGGCTACACCTTC
NA TRBJ2-7 TRBD1 TRBV27 CASTKTGLHLSYEQYF TGTGCCAGCACTAAGACAGGGCTCCACCTTTCCTACGAGCAGTACTTC
NA TRBJ2-2 TRBD1 TRBV4-2 CASSQTRTGGTGELFF TGTGCCAGCAGCCAAACTCGGACAGGGGGCACCGGGGAGCTGTTTTTT
NA TRBJ1-4 NA TRBV5-6 CASSLGLNEKLFF TGTGCCAGCAGCTTGGGGCTGAATGAAAAACTGTTTTTT
NA TRBJ2-1 NA TRBV5-8 CASIRGQTTSYNEQFF TGTGCCAGCATCCGCGGGCAGACCACCTCCTACAATGAGCAGTTCTTC
NA TRBJ1-1 NA TRBV5-8 CASSLDRNTEAFF TGTGCCAGCAGCCTAGACAGGAACACTGAAGCTTTCTTT
NA TRBJ1-2 TRBD1 TRBV9 CASSVDWTGGFGYTF TGTGCCAGCAGCGTAGATTGGACAGGGGGCTTTGGCTACACCTTC
NA TRBJ2-1 TRBD2 TRBV5-1 CASSLGLAGFYNEQFF TGCGCCAGCAGCCTCGGACTAGCGGGTTTTTACAATGAGCAGTTCTTC
few TRBJ1-1 NA TRBV27 CASSLYRTYTEAFF TGTGCCAGCAGTTTATATAGGACTTACACTGAAGCTTTCTTT
NA TRBJ2-3 TRBD2 TRBV11-3 CASSPWTSGKGDTQYF TGTGCCAGCAGCCCCTGGACTAGCGGGAAGGGAGATACGCAGTATTTT
NA TRBJ2-5 NA TRBV5-1 CAGSLVLAESGTQYF TGCGCCGGCAGCTTGGTTCTGGCAGAGTCGGGGACCCAGTACTTC
NA TRBJ2-7 TRBD2 TRBV5-4 CASSLGTSGATTREQYF TGTGCCAGCAGCTTGGGGACTAGCGGGGCTACTACTAGGGAGCAGTACTTC
few TRBJ2-7 NA TRBV2 CASSGRDEQYF TGTGCCAGCAGTGGGAGGGACGAGCAGTACTTC
NA TRBJ1-2 TRBD1 TRBV6-1 CASSPQGAGYGYTF TGTGCCAGCAGCCCCCAGGGGGCGGGATATGGCTACACCTTC
few TRBJ2-1 TRBD2 TRBV15 CATSSPLSGKDEQFF TGTGCCACCAGCAGCCCCCTCAGCGGGAAGGATGAGCAGTTCTTC
NA TRBJ1-5 NA TRBV27 CASSTQNQPQHF TGTGCCAGCAGTACCCAGAATCAGCCCCAGCATTTT
NA TRBJ1-1 NA TRBV28 CASSLVQEGEAFF TGTGCCAGCAGTTTAGTACAGGAGGGTGAAGCTTTCTTT
NA TRBJ2-3 NA TRBV7-9 CASSLAGAPTDTQYF TGTGCCAGCAGCTTAGCGGGAGCCCCCACAGATACGCAGTATTTT
NA TRBJ2-7 TRBD1 TRBV29-1 CSVAGTEIYEQYF TGCAGCGTGGCCGGGACAGAGATCTACGAGCAGTACTTC
NA TRBJ2-1 TRBD2 TRBV5-1 CASSWGTSGIDEQFF TGCGCCAGCAGCTGGGGGACTAGCGGGATCGATGAGCAGTTCTTC
once TRBJ2-3 TRBD2 TRBV5-1 CASHLLAGGESDTQYF TGCGCCAGTCACCTTTTAGCGGGAGGGGAATCAGATACGCAGTATTTT
NA TRBJ2-7 TRBD1 TRBV27 CASSLSTGTVSYEQYF TGTGCCAGCAGTTTGTCAACCGGGACAGTATCCTACGAGCAGTACTTC
few TRBJ2-1 TRBD1 TRBV9 CASSVEGTEYNEQFF TGTGCCAGCAGCGTAGAGGGGACAGAGTACAATGAGCAGTTCTTC
NA TRBJ1-1 NA TRBV5-1 CASSSTRQNTEAFF TGCGCCAGCAGCTCTACAAGACAGAACACTGAAGCTTTCTTT
NA TRBJ1-2 TRBD1 TRBV9 CASSSLRGGGYGYTF TGTGCCAGCAGCTCCCTAAGAGGGGGCGGTTATGGCTACACCTTC
once TRBJ2-7 NA TRBV30 CAWSVLGRSSYEQYF TGTGCCTGGAGTGTACTTGGGAGGTCCTCCTACGAGCAGTACTTC
NA TRBJ1-1 TRBD1 TRBV18 CASSPRQGATEAFF TGTGCCAGCTCACCGCGACAGGGGGCCACTGAAGCTTTCTTT
NA TRBJ2-7 TRBD2 TRBV6-5 CASSTGGGTPYEQYF TGTGCCAGCAGCACGGGCGGGGGGACACCTTACGAGCAGTACTTC